Presented here are 10 T cell receptor beta chains from one specimen sequenced in a study of T cells in Graves' hyperthyroidism and ophthalmopathy. The source material, RNA transcripts, was used to amplify TCR beta CDR3 regions. A set of HTBI primers served as the primers for a first-round RT-PCR of the TCR CDR3. From the multiplex PCR reads, TCRdb called clonotypes with MiXCR, one entry per CDR3 protein. This table holds about 350,000 distinct CDR3 sequences, approximately 18% found once. The sample comprised blood. The receptors were sampled from a woman in her forties with Graves' ophthalmopathy.

In its sample, this clonotype was seen many times. J is TRBJ2-5 and V is TRBV20-1; possibly TRBD1 or TRBD2 for D (5 bases each). This CDR3 has 14 amino acids. V lost 0 bases and J lost 7, with 15 bases in between. CDR1 and CDR2 (germline): DFQATT, SNEGSKA (reference sequence). CDR3 sequence: CSARDNHLRGTQYF. The CDR3 DNA reads as TGCAGTGCTAGAGATAATCATTTGAGGGGGACCCAGTACTTC.

This clonotype was detected many times. The chain recombines TRBV27 with TRBJ2-5; TRBD1 matches 9 bases. Germline CDR1 and CDR2: MNHEY and SMNVEV (reference sequence). The CDR3 has 13 amino acids. Germline trimming cut 10 bases from V and 2 bases from J; bases unmatched to any gene: 5. Here the CDR3 reads CATRTGEQETQYF. The CDR3 DNA reads as TGTGCCACCCGGACAGGGGAACAAGAGACCCAGTACTTC.

This clonotype showed up many times. The CDR3 region is CSARPRAPRLHEQYF. DNA for the CDR3: TGCAGTGCTAGACCTAGGGCCCCTCGCCTCCACGAGCAGTACTTC. This chain connects TRBV20-1 to TRBJ2-7; D not certain. The V end was cut by 2 bases, the J end by 5 bases, with 19 bases between. The CDR3 is made up of 15 amino acids. The germline V gene has CDR1 DFQATT and CDR2 SNEGSKA (reference sequence).

The rearrangement links TRBV6-1 to TRBJ1-1; TRBD1 matches at 12 bases. Germline V gene lookup returns CDR1 MNHNS and CDR2 SASEGT. This CDR3 has 15 amino acids. The junction had 2 bases not matched to a gene; V was cut back by 4 bases and J by 2 bases. DNA of the CDR3: TGTGCCAGCAGTGGGGACAGGGGGCGCAACACTGAAGCTTTCTTT. The encoded protein is CASSGDRGRNTEAFF.

At least ten counts were recorded for this clonotype. V usage is TRBV7-9 and J usage is TRBJ2-7; tentatively, D is TRBD2 (6 bases). This CDR3 contains 14 residues. V lost 2 bases, J lost 0 bases, and 8 bases lay in between. Per germline, CDR1 SEHNR and CDR2 FQNEAQ (reference sequence). This CDR3 reads CASSLSGGSYEQYF. CDR3 coding DNA: TGTGCCAGCAGCTTATCCGGGGGCTCCTACGAGCAGTACTTC. The full variable domain, completed using reference TRBV7-9 and TRBJ2-7, is DTGVSQNPRHKITKRGQNVTFRCDPISEHNRLYWYRQTLGQGPEFLTYFQNEAQLEKSRLLSDRFSAERPKGSFSTLEIQRTEQGDSAMYLCASSLSGGSYEQYFGPGTRLTVT.

This clonotype was recorded many times. The J gene is TRBJ1-5, the V gene TRBV6-2 or TRBV6-3, with D tentatively TRBD1 (5 bases). V was shortened by 7 bases and J by 3 bases, with 13 bases between the two germline ends. Germline V gene data show CDR1 as MNHEY and CDR2 as SVGEGT. The CDR3 loop spans 14 amino acids. This CDR3 is CASMTGGVNQPQHF. In DNA, the CDR3 is TGTGCCAGCATGACGGGGGGAGTCAATCAGCCCCAGCATTTT.

This clonotype was seen repeatedly, ten times or more. J is TRBJ1-1 and V is TRBV11-2; unclear D gene. The CDR3 is 14 residues long. Trimming cost V 5 bases and J 0 bases, with 10 bases left between them. Germline lookup yields CDR1 SGHAT and CDR2 FQNNGV. CDR3 sequence reads: CASSPYQVNTEAFF. In nucleotides, the CDR3 is TGTGCCAGCAGCCCTTATCAGGTGAACACTGAAGCTTTCTTT.

The rearrangement joins TRBV20-1 to TRBJ2-7, with 10 bases lining up with TRBD2. J lost 3 bases, V lost 5 bases, and 7 bases had no gene match. Germline values: CDR1 DFQATT, CDR2 SNEGSKA (reference sequence). There are 14 residues in the CDR3. The CDR3 protein is CSASSGSKFYEQYF. The CDR3 bases are TGCAGTGCTTCTAGCGGGAGTAAATTCTACGAGCAGTACTTC.

This clonotype was counted ten times or more. This chain uses TRBV28 with TRBJ1-5, with D hard to call. Germline loops: CDR1 MDHEN, CDR2 SYDVKM. The CDR3 length is 15 residues. V was cut by 3 bases and J by 5 bases, with 14 bases left in between. The DNA of the CDR3 is TGTGCCAGCAGTTTCCCTCCTGTCGGGGATCAGCCCCAGCATTTT. Translation gives CASSFPPVGDQPQHF. The full variable domain, in which reference TRBV28 and TRBJ1-5 provide the parts outside the CDR3, is DVKVTQSSRYLVKRTGEKVFLECVQDMDHENMFWYRQDPGLGLRLIYFSYDVKMKEKGDIPEGYSVSREKKERFSLILESASTNQTSMYLCASSFPPVGDQPQHFGDGTRLSIL.

This clonotype was observed many times. CDR3 loop: CASSLRNTGELFF. The DNA for the CDR3 is TGTGCCAGCAGTTTAAGGAACACCGGGGAGCTGTTTTTT. This rearrangement joins TRBV28 to TRBJ2-2; D gene ambiguous. The CDR3 consists of 13 residues. Per the germline V gene, CDR1 is MDHEN and CDR2 is SYDVKM. V gave up 2 bases and J gave up 1 base, with 2 bases separating them.